This section outlines one TCR beta chain sequence together with its context. The TCR beta repertoire was assessed by survey-level immunoSEQ sequencing. The table came from immunoSEQ multiplex PCR; TCRdb's copy has only in-frame clones and leaves some out. The table lists around 50,000 clones, 90% to 95% of them singletons. J gave up 5 bases and V 2 bases, and 10 bases lay outside the gene matches. The CDR3 length is 16 residues. The germline V gene encodes CDR1 MNHEY and CDR2 SVGAGI. The sequence derives from a man aged 40-49 years with rheumatoid arthritis. Sequencing was carried out using PBMCs. The chain employs TRBV6-5 and TRBJ2-5; 8 bases are shared with TRBD1. CDR3 region: CASSYMGQGAWETQYF. The CDR3 DNA is TGTGCCAGCAGTTACATGGGGCAGGGGGCATGGGAGACCCAGTACTTC.